The TCR beta chain under discussion was sequenced for a study of chemoradiotherapy in HPV16-positive cancers. Clones were sequenced by immunoSEQ multiplex PCR, and TCRdb holds only the in-frame ones, with some missing. Of about 25,000 clones in the sample, approximately 90% were seen once. Findings of the study overall: In HPV16-positive patients, HPV-responsive T-cell expansion tracked better recurrence-free survival. Non-HPV-specific T cells did not expand in tumors during treatment, whereas candidate HPV-specific clones and E7-related motifs did.

The germline gives CDR1 MDHEN, CDR2 SYDVKM. The CDR3 has 14 residues. The trim removed 5 bases at V and 6 bases at J, leaving 5 bases unmatched. Concerning this clone itself: Antigen: not known.

The receptor was derived from a human donor with HPV-associated anogenital cancer. This chain uses TRBV28 with TRBJ2-2; 8 bases align to TRBD1. Specimen: blood, collected from a patient who underwent chemoradiotherapy. CDR3 sequence reads: CASSAGQAAGELFF. The CDR3 region has the DNA TGTGCCAGCAGTGCGGGACAGGCGGCCGGGGAGCTGTTTTTT.